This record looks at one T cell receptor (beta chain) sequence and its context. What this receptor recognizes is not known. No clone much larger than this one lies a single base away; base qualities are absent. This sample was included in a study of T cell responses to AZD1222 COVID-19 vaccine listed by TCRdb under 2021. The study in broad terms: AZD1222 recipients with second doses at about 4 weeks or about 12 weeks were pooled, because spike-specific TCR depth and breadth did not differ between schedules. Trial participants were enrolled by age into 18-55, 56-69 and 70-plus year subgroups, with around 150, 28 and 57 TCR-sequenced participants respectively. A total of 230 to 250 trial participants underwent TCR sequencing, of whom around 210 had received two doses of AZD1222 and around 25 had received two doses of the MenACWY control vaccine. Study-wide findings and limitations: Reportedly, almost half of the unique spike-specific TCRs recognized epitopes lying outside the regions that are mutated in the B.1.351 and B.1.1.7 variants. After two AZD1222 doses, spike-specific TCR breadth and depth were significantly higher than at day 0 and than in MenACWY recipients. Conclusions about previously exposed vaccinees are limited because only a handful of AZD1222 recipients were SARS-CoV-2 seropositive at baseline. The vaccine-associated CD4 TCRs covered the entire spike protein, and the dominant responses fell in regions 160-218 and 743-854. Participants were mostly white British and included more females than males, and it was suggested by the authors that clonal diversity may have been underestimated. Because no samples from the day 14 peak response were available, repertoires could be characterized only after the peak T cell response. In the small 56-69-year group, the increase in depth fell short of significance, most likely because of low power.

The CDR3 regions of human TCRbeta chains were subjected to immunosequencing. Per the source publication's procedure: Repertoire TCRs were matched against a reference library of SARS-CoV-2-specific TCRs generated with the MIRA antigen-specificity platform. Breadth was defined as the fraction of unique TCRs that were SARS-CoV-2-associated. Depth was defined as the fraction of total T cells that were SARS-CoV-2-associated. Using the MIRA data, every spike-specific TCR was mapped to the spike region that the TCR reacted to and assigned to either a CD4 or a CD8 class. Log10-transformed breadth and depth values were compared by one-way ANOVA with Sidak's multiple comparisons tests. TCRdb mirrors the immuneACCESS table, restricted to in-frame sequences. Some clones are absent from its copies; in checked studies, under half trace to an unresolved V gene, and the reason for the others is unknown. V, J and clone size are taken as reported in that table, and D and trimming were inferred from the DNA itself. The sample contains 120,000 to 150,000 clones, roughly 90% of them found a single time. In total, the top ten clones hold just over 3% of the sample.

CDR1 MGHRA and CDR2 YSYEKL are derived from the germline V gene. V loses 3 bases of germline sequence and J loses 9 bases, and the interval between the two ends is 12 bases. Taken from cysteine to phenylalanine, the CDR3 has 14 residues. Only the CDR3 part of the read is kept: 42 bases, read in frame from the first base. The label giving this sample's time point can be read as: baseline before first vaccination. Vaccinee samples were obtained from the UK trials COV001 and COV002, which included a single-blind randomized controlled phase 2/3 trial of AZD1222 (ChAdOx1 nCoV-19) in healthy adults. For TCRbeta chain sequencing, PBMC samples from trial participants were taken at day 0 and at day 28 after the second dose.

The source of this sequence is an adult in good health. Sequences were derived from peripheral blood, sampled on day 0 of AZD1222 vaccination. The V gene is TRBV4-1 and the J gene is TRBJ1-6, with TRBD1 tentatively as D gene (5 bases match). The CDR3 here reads CASSHLGRGSPLHF. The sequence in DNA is TGCGCCAGCAGCCACCTCGGGAGGGGTTCACCCCTCCACTTT.